These T cell receptor beta chains were read from a single sample in a study of T cell responses to AZD1222 COVID-19 vaccine. Method: immunoSEQ multiplex PCR; TCRdb's copy keeps in-frame clones and lacks some. Of about 140,000 clones in the sample, roughly 91% are singletons; the top ten hold 3% to 3.5%. Sequenced material: peripheral blood, taken 28 days after the second AZD1222 dose. The receptor set was obtained from an adult who received the AZD1222 COVID-19 vaccine. Each CDR3 is given without its conserved first and last residue. A D gene is named only where the DNA matches it firmly. Size tells how often a clone was seen (once, few, many) or the class of an expanded clone, and some rows leave it out.

d_call clone_size j_call v_call cdr3_length cdr3_aa
TRBD1 NA TRBJ1-2 TRBV11-2 12 ASSTDRGHRGYT
NA NA TRBJ2-5 TRBV30 12 AWSSGAPLKTQY
TRBD1 NA TRBJ1-4 TRBV4-2 13 ASSLPGTGVEKLF
NA NA TRBJ2-5 TRBV12-3/TRBV12-4 11 ASSAQGRETQY
NA few TRBJ1-4 TRBV6-1 15 ASSGRGIVETNEKLF
TRBD1 NA TRBJ2-7 TRBV18 14 ASSQNPTGGLGEQY
NA few TRBJ1-5 TRBV4-2 11 ASSTYHNQPQH
TRBD1 once TRBJ2-7 TRBV7-2 13 ASSLASGGAYEQY
NA NA TRBJ1-5 TRBV7-9 10 ASSPGSQPQH
NA NA TRBJ2-7 TRBV13 11 ASSPAWHYEQY
NA NA TRBJ1-5 TRBV4-2 13 ASSQEGSLNQPQH
NA NA TRBJ1-5 TRBV6-5 12 ASSYGGGNQPQH
TRBD1 NA TRBJ2-6 TRBV14 14 ASSHGTASGANVLT
NA NA TRBJ1-6 TRBV25-1 12 ASSRQSLGSPLH
NA NA TRBJ2-7 TRBV7-8 13 ASSSGSSGAYEQY
NA NA TRBJ1-4 TRBV5-4 13 ASSLRQVRDGKLF
TRBD2 NA TRBJ2-3 TRBV5-1 13 ASSLVAGGTDTQY
NA NA TRBJ1-2 TRBV6-5 9 ATQANYGYT
TRBD1 few TRBJ1-2 TRBV28 11 ASSPGQNYGYT
NA NA TRBJ2-7 TRBV6-5 13 ASSYSGRLENEQY
TRBD1 few TRBJ2-5 TRBV7-2 13 ASSSLGEGTVPQY
NA NA TRBJ2-1 TRBV11-3 14 ASSTPRESSYNEQF
TRBD1 NA TRBJ2-7 TRBV6-1 12 ASSERGQPYEQY
NA NA TRBJ2-3 TRBV7-8 10 ASSHRTDTQY
NA NA TRBJ2-7 TRBV4-1 12 ASSQEPGSGEQY
TRBD1 NA TRBJ2-4 TRBV9 13 ASSAKGTGGEFRY
NA NA TRBJ1-5 TRBV18 13 ASSPREWGGQPQH
NA NA TRBJ1-6 TRBV28 12 ASSIHQTDSPLH
NA NA TRBJ2-7 TRBV10-3 11 AMSRAQNYEQY
TRBD1 NA TRBJ1-5 TRBV4-1 13 ASSQTTGFGQPQH